The 22 T cell receptor beta chains listed next were all sequenced from one sample in a study of graft-versus-host responses after intestinal transplantation. Their antigens are not known. Generated by immunoSEQ multiplex PCR, the TCRdb table keeps only in-frame clones and is missing some. The sample comprises around 90,000 clones, 85% to 95% of which are singletons, and approximately 1.1% rests with the top ten. The source material was unstimulated CD8+ T cells sorted from spleen or lymph node cells, sampled before transplant. Source of these receptors: a human donor who was the organ donor for an intestinal transplant.

This clone was seen only once. The gene calls are TRBV27 and TRBJ2-1; 8 bases are shared with TRBD1. Germline trimming cut 4 bases from V and 9 bases from J; bases unmatched to any gene: 8. Germline values: CDR1 MNHEY, CDR2 SMNVEV (reference sequence). There are 14 residues in the CDR3. The CDR3 loop is CASSYQQGVSEQFF. The CDR3 region has the DNA TGTGCCAGCAGTTACCAACAGGGGGTAAGTGAGCAGTTCTTC.

V gene TRBV9 combines with J gene TRBJ2-3; 9 bases line up with TRBD2. The CDR3 totals 16 residues. Unmatched junction bases numbered 8, after V lost 4 bases and J lost 2 bases. In germline, CDR1 is SGDLS, CDR2 YYNGEE. The CDR3 spells CASSIQREALTDTQYF. CDR3 DNA: TGTGCCAGCAGCATTCAGCGGGAGGCCCTCACAGATACGCAGTATTTT.

This chain connects TRBV28 to TRBJ2-5; tentatively, D is TRBD2 (6 bases). Germline V gene data show CDR1 as MDHEN and CDR2 as SYDVKM. The CDR3 length is 13 residues. Trimming cost V 11 bases and J 2 bases, with 15 bases left between them. For the CDR3, the DNA is TGTGCCCTCAGCGGAGGGAATCAAGAGACCCAGTACTTC. Protein product: CALSGGNQETQYF.

The CDR3 here is CATSIEGPDTQYF. The CDR3 DNA sequence: TGTGCCACCAGCATCGAGGGTCCAGATACGCAGTATTTT. The chain links TRBV15 to TRBJ2-3; D is perhaps TRBD2 (5 bases). Germline CDR1 and CDR2: LNHNV and YYDKDF (reference sequence). CDR3 length: 13 amino acids. Trimming removed 4 bases at V and 4 bases at J, with 9 bases between.

This CDR3 reads CASSPPSGVYEQYF. The CDR3 coding sequence is TGTGCCAGCAGCCCCCCCAGCGGTGTCTACGAGCAGTACTTC. This chain joins TRBV7-9 and TRBJ2-7; D may be TRBD2 (5 bases). This CDR3 has 14 residues. Germline values: CDR1 SEHNR, CDR2 FQNEAQ (reference sequence). V dropped 5 bases and J dropped 3 bases, with 14 bases sitting between them.

The chain couples TRBV27 to TRBJ2-7, with D possibly matching TRBD1 (5 bases). The CDR3 is 14 amino acids. V lost 6 bases and J lost 7, with 19 bases in between. The germline CDR1 and CDR2 sequences are MNHEY and SMNVEV (reference sequence). CDR3: CASRQGTYPWEQYF. The CDR3 nucleotides read TGTGCCAGCAGGCAGGGAACGTACCCCTGGGAGCAGTACTTC.

The J gene is TRBJ1-3, the V gene TRBV21-1; TRBD1, the table's D call, lacks a check against the DNA. TRBV21-1 is labeled a pseudogene. The length of the CDR3 is 16 residues. The CDR3 bases are TGTGCCAGCAGCAAAGTCGTTTGGGGGCGTAGAAACACCATATATTTT. It translates to CASSKVVWGRRNTIYF.

The chain links TRBV7-9 to TRBJ1-2, with no clear D. Per the germline V gene, CDR1 is SEHNR and CDR2 is FQNEAQ (reference sequence). V was trimmed by 0 bases and J by 10 bases, leaving 12 bases between them. The CDR3 runs to 13 residues. CDR3 sequence (DNA): TGTGCCAGCAGCTTAGCGTTACCAGATGACTACACCTTC. It specifies CASSLALPDDYTF.

This clone was found once. The chain recombines TRBV5-8 with TRBJ1-2, with 7 bases aligning to TRBD1. Unmatched junction bases numbered 8, after V lost 0 bases and J lost 6 bases. The CDR3 loop spans 15 amino acids. The germline V gene encodes CDR1 SGHTS and CDR2 YDEGEE. CDR3 in DNA: TGTGCCAGCAGCTTGGTGCCAGGGGGTAGCAATGGCTACACCTTC. This codes for CASSLVPGGSNGYTF. Complete variable domain (other parts from reference TRBV5-8 and TRBJ1-2): EAGVTQSPTHLIKTRGQQATLRCSPISGHTSVYWYQQALGLGLQFLLWYDEGEERNRGNFPPRFSGRQFPNYSSELNVNALELEDSALYLCASSLVPGGSNGYTFGSGTRLTVV.

This chain links TRBV7-9 with TRBJ1-2; weak D call: TRBD1 (6 bases). Germline V gene sequence: CDR1 SEHNR, CDR2 FQNEAQ (reference sequence). The CDR3 length is 13 residues. The V gene lost 6 bases and the J gene lost 6 bases, with 14 bases spanning the gap. The CDR3 loop is CASSFTGSDGYTF. For the CDR3, the DNA is TGTGCCAGCAGTTTCACAGGGTCCGATGGCTACACCTTC.

This chain joins TRBV7-8 and TRBJ2-4; the D gene is possibly TRBD1 (5 bases). CDR1 and CDR2 (germline): SGHVS, FQNEAQ. V gave up 1 base and J gave up 12 bases, with 13 bases separating them. This CDR3 is 13 amino acids long. In DNA, the CDR3 is TGTGCCAGCAGCTTAGTGGACATCCCTGATCAGTACTTC. This gives the protein CASSLVDIPDQYF. Based on the CDR3 plus reference TRBV7-8 and TRBJ2-4, the full variable domain is GAGVSQSPRYKVAKRGQDVALRCDPISGHVSLFWYQQALGQGPEFLTYFQNEAQLDKSGLPSDRFFAERPEGSVSTLKIQRTQQEDSAVYLCASSLVDIPDQYFGAGTRLSVL.

This rearrangement joins TRBV7-8 to TRBJ2-7, with a weak D call TRBD1 (6 bases). V was clipped by 5 bases and J by 0 bases, with 14 bases between them. From germline, CDR1 is SGHVS and CDR2 FQNEAQ. This CDR3 has 15 residues. CDR3 amino acids: CASSNPRDNSYEQYF. DNA of the CDR3: TGTGCCAGCAGCAACCCCCGGGACAACTCCTACGAGCAGTACTTC.

CDR3 coding DNA: TGTGCCAGCTCACCACCTCAGGGGGCAACTAATGAAAAACTGTTTTTT. It yields the protein CASSPPQGATNEKLFF. V and J are TRBV18 and TRBJ1-4; 7 bases line up with TRBD1. The CDR3 totals 16 residues. The germline V gene has CDR1 KGHSH and CDR2 LQKENI. J gave up 0 bases and V 0 bases, and 1 base lay outside the gene matches. Supplemented by reference TRBV18 and TRBJ1-4, the full variable domain reads NAGVMQNPRHLVRRRGQEARLRCSPMKGHSHVYWYRQLPEEGLKFMVYLQKENIIDESGMPKERFSAEFPKEGPSILRIQQVVRGDSAAYFCASSPPQGATNEKLFFGSGTQLSVL.

V gene TRBV27 combines with J gene TRBJ2-7; D is possibly TRBD2 (5 bases). CDR1 MNHEY and CDR2 SMNVEV come from the germline V gene (reference sequence). Trimming removed 5 bases from V and 7 bases from J, with 12 bases in between. The CDR3 spans 12 residues. CDR3 loop: CASSPDSGEQYF. As DNA, the CDR3 is TGTGCCAGCAGTCCAGACTCGGGGGAGCAGTACTTC.

As regards this clone: The junction departs from germline at one end; a sequencing error may be responsible. This chain connects TRBV6-1 to TRBJ2-7, with 7 nucleotides matching TRBD1. This CDR3 spans 12 amino acids. The germline CDR1 and CDR2 sequences are MNHNS and SASEGT. The CDR3 bases are TGTGCCAGCAGCTGGACAGGACAGGTCCTAGAGTTC. This encodes CASSWTGQVLEF.

This clone was found once. The CDR3 DNA follows: TGTGCCAGCAGCTTAGCTCCGGGACAGGGACAAACAACTAATGAAAAACTGTTTTTT. It encodes CASSLAPGQGQTTNEKLFF. The chain employs TRBV11-1 and TRBJ1-4; TRBD1 matches at 9 bases. Germline V lookup: CDR1 SGHAT, CDR2 FQDESV (reference sequence). V trimming: 0 bases; J trimming: 0 bases; junction bases outside the gene matches: 8. CDR3 size: 19 residues.

The rearrangement uses TRBV7-8 and TRBJ2-5; 8 bases match TRBD1. The end of the DNA aligns better with TRBJ2-7, so the J call may be wrong. The CDR3 is made up of 17 amino acids. CDR1 is SGHVS, CDR2 FQNEAQ, per germline. The CDR3 here is CASSLDRERALHYEQYF. In DNA form, the CDR3 reads TGTGCCAGCAGCTTGGACAGGGAGCGGGCCCTACACTACGAGCAGTACTTC.

This chain connects TRBV11-3 to TRBJ2-1, with 15 bases aligning to TRBD2. This CDR3 spans 16 amino acids. The germline V gene has CDR1 SGHNT and CDR2 YENEEA. With V trimmed by 5 bases and J by 8 bases, 7 bases remained unmatched. This CDR3 reads CASSRRTSGGGDEQFF. In DNA, the CDR3 is TGTGCCAGCAGCAGACGGACTAGCGGGGGGGGCGATGAGCAGTTCTTC. Variable domain in full (rest from reference TRBV11-3 and TRBJ2-1): EAGVVQSPRYKIIEKKQPVAFWCNPISGHNTLYWYLQNLGQGPELLIRYENEEAVDDSQLPKDRFSAERLKGVDSTLKIQPAELGDSAVYLCASSRRTSGGGDEQFFGPGTRLTVL.

The V call is TRBV20-1, the J call TRBJ2-3; possible D gene TRBD2, 6 bases. The length of the CDR3 is 11 residues. V was pared by 5 bases and J by 10 bases, with 13 bases between. Germline V lookup: CDR1 DFQATT, CDR2 SNEGSKA (reference sequence). In DNA, the CDR3 is TGCAGTGCTGAACTAGCCGTGTCGCAGTATTTT. It specifies CSAELAVSQYF.

The chain joins TRBV4-2 to TRBJ2-2; no firm D call. The CDR3 is 16 residues long. Trimming removed 0 bases at V and 8 bases at J, with 16 bases between. Germline V gene sequence: CDR1 LGHNA, CDR2 YNFKEQ. CDR3 residues: CASSQEWPNRVGELFF. CDR3 nucleotides: TGTGCCAGCAGCCAAGAGTGGCCAAACCGGGTGGGGGAGCTGTTTTTT.

This clone has more than one count but fewer than ten. The chain uses TRBV28 and TRBJ2-3, with a weak D call TRBD1 (5 bases). V lost 4 bases and J 2 bases, leaving 10 bases between the germline ends. Germline V lookup: CDR1 MDHEN, CDR2 SYDVKM. There are 14 residues in the CDR3. This CDR3 reads CASSSDTLTDTQYF. The CDR3 region has the DNA TGTGCCAGCAGTTCGGACACCCTCACAGATACGCAGTATTTT.

CDR3 residues: CASSAPGGYEQYF. The CDR3 DNA reads as TGTGCCAGCAGCGCCCCGGGGGGCTACGAGCAGTACTTC. V usage is TRBV11-2 and J usage is TRBJ2-7; 7 nucleotides line up with TRBD2. This CDR3 region has 13 residues. Germline V CDR1 and CDR2: SGHAT, FQNNGV. Trimming took 5 bases from V and 3 from J; bases not matched to a gene: 4.